This entry describes one TCR beta chain. In the original workflow: Counts of nucleated cells, estimated from reference gene primer amplification, were obtained. Assay: immunoSEQ multiplex PCR; the TCRdb copy retains only in-frame clones and omits some. D and trimming come from the DNA, and the V and J calls and clone size come from that table. The sample lists under 300,000 clones; approximately 83% were seen once. This record comes from a study of blood T cell repertoires in COVID-19. Study context: From the United States, Italy and Spain came samples of acute and convalescent COVID-19.

The V segment lost 4 bases and the J segment 4 bases; nucleotides outside the gene matches: 5. The CDR3 extends over 13 amino acids. The germline gives CDR1 SGHRS, CDR2 YFSETQ. The cohort comprised adults aged 18 to 89 years residing in 24 US areas. Assignments of participants to cohorts depended upon their own reported clinical history. This TCR came from a woman aged 35 to 49 with acute COVID-19. The chain uses TRBV5-1 and TRBJ2-7; the match to TRBD2 covers 7 bases. Sequencing used PBMCs or T cells enriched from blood (not recorded which). For the CDR3, the DNA is TGCGCCAGCAGCCGAGCGGGACCATACGAGCAGTACTTC. Its translation is CASSRAGPYEQYF.